These 10 T cell receptor beta chains were all obtained from the same sample, sequenced in a study of blood T cell repertoires in COVID-19. The repertoire was sequenced with immunoSEQ multiplex PCR; TCRdb's copy has only in-frame clones and lacks some. The table includes 310,000 or so clones, about nine tenths detected once. The sample consisted of peripheral blood. The receptors derive from a woman aged 30 to 39 with COVID-19, enrolled during active disease.

CDR3 region: CASSLEGQGAADTQYF. DNA for the CDR3: TGCGCCAGCAGCTTGGAGGGACAGGGGGCCGCAGATACGCAGTATTTT. This chain connects TRBV5-1 to TRBJ2-3; 12 nucleotides agree with TRBD1. The germline V gene encodes CDR1 SGHRS and CDR2 YFSETQ. Trimming took 0 bases from V and 4 from J; bases not matched to a gene: 3. The CDR3 totals 16 residues.

The V call is TRBV24-1, the J call TRBJ2-2; TRBD2 matches 7 bases. Trimming took 4 bases from V and 6 from J; bases not matched to a gene: 4. The CDR3 is made up of 14 amino acids. Germline loops: CDR1 KGHDR, CDR2 SFDVKD. CDR3 nucleotides: TGTGCCACCAGTGACCAGCGGGAAGCCGGGGAGCTGTTTTTT. Amino acids: CATSDQREAGELFF.

J is TRBJ2-1 and V is TRBV10-2; D is perhaps TRBD1 (6 bases). V dropped 3 bases and J dropped 4 bases, with 13 bases sitting between them. This CDR3 is 15 amino acids long. Germline assignment: CDR1 WSHSY and CDR2 SAAADI. CDR3 nucleotides: TGCGCCAGCAGTGATCGCAGGGGATTGTACAATGAGCAGTTCTTC. Translating gives CASSDRRGLYNEQFF.

This clone was seen once. The chain joins TRBV5-1 to TRBJ2-1; 12 positions agree with TRBD2. Trimming took 0 bases from V and 6 from J; bases not matched to a gene: 10. CDR3 length equals 18 residues. Germline V gene data show CDR1 as SGHRS and CDR2 as YFSETQ. The CDR3 region has the DNA TGCGCCAGCAGCTTGGCCCCTAGCGGGAGGGCCTCAGGCAATGAGCAGTTCTTC. Translation gives CASSLAPSGRASGNEQFF.

V gene TRBV11-1 combines with J gene TRBJ2-2, with 7 nucleotides matching TRBD1. CDR3 length: 13 residues. The germline V gene has CDR1 SGHAT and CDR2 FQDESV (reference sequence). Unmatched junction bases numbered 1, after V lost 4 bases and J lost 5 bases. The DNA of the CDR3 is TGTGCCAGCAGCTCGGACAGGACCGGGGAGCTGTTTTTT. This encodes CASSSDRTGELFF.

The chain recombines TRBV5-5 with TRBJ2-7; the D gene is possibly TRBD1 (5 bases). Germline CDR1 SGHKS, CDR2 YYEKEE (reference sequence). There are 12 residues in the CDR3. V gave up 0 bases and J gave up 13 bases, with 14 bases separating them. For the CDR3, the DNA is TGTGCCAGCAGCTTGGAACAGGTCAGATTTTACTTC. It specifies CASSLEQVRFYF.

This chain links TRBV27 with TRBJ1-1; D might be TRBD1 (6 bases). Germline V lookup: CDR1 MNHEY, CDR2 SMNVEV (reference sequence). The length of the CDR3 is 15 residues. The germline V and J ends were trimmed by 4 bases and 5 bases, with 17 bases remaining between them. The CDR3 region is CASSSEFPRGTEAFF. In DNA form, the CDR3 reads TGTGCCAGCAGTTCTGAATTCCCCAGGGGTACTGAAGCTTTCTTT.

The chain joins TRBV2 to TRBJ2-1; TRBD2 matches at 8 bases. CDR3 length equals 16 residues. Germline-derived CDR1 and CDR2 are SNHLY and FYNNEI. The V segment lost 6 bases and the J segment 3 bases; nucleotides outside the gene matches: 10. The CDR3 DNA reads as TGTGCCAGCAGGGGTGGACTAGCCGGATACTACAATGAGCAGTTCTTC. Translated: CASRGGLAGYYNEQFF.

The chain uses TRBV11-2 and TRBJ2-1; D is unclear. Deletions cut 3 bases from V and 5 bases from J, with 11 bases between. Germline V lookup: CDR1 SGHAT, CDR2 FQNNGV. This CDR3 contains 14 residues. The CDR3 nucleotides are TGTGCCAGCAGCTTCACAGTGGATAACAATGAGCAGTTCTTC. Its translation: CASSFTVDNNEQFF. Variable domain in full (rest from reference TRBV11-2 and TRBJ2-1): EAGVAQSPRYKIIEKRQSVAFWCNPISGHATLYWYQQILGQGPKLLIQFQNNGVVDDSQLPKDRFSAERLKGVDSTLKIQPAKLEDSAVYLCASSFTVDNNEQFFGPGTRLTVL.

This rearrangement joins TRBV5-5 to TRBJ1-2, with 10 bases aligning to TRBD1. The CDR3 runs 13 residues. The V gene's germline CDR1 is SGHKS and CDR2 YYEKEE (reference sequence). V lost 4 bases and J lost 10; bases outside the gene matches: 7. The DNA for the CDR3 is TGTGCCAGCAGCGCCCCGGGACAGGGGCACTACACCTTC. It encodes CASSAPGQGHYTF.